This T cell receptor beta chain was found in a study of blood T cells in healthy people across ages. The overall study: About one barcoded beta molecule per two T cells was the capture yield of template switching. Whole-study findings and limits: Diversity figures derived from one million T cells were judged to underestimate the true value. Because donor CMV status was unknown, expanded clonotype changes were possibly confounded.

This clonotype turned up a few times. The target antigen is unknown. CDR1 and CDR2 (germline): DFQATT, SNEGSKA (reference sequence). This CDR3 has 15 residues. The ends lost 3 bases at V and 1 base at J; junction bases unmatched: 5. Total RNA was extracted at no less than 5 micrograms per sample. The second PCR ran about 6 to 12 cycles with a sample-barcoded 5' primer and J-beta primers. TCRdb fed the 5' RACE reads into MiXCR, producing one record per CDR3 protein. The data contain 1.5 million to 2 million distinct CDR3 sequences, around half of them singletons. The chain recombines TRBV20-1 with TRBJ2-5; 10 nucleotides line up with TRBD2. This TCR was sampled from a woman between 35 and 50 years old in good health. Sequencing was carried out using blood. In nucleotides, the CDR3 is TGCAGTGCTAGTTCGGCTAGCGGGAGCCAAGAGACCCAGTACTTC. Its translation: CSASSASGSQETQYF.